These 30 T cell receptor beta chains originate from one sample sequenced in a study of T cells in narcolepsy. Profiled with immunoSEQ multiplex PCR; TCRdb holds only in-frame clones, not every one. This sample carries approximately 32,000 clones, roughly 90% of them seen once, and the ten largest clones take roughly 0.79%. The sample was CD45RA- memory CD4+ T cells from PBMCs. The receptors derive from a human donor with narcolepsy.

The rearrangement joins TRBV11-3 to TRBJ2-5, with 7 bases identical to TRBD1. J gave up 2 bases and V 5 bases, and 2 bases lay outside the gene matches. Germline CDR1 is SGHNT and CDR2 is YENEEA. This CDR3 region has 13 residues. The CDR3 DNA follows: TGTGCCAGCAGCGGACAGGAACAAGAGACCCAGTACTTC. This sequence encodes CASSGQEQETQYF.

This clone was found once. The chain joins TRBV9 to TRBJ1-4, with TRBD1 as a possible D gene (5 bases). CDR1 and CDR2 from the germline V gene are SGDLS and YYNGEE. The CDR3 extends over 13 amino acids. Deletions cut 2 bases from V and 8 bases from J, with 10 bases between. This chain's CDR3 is CASSVGVGEKLFF. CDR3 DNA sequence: TGTGCCAGCAGCGTGGGGGTGGGAGAAAAACTGTTTTTT.

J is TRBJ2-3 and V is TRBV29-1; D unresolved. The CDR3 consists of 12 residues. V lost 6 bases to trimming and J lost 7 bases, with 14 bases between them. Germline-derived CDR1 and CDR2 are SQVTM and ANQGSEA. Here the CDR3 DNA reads TGCAGCGTGACCGCCGCTGCGAATACGCAGTATTTT. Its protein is CSVTAAANTQYF.

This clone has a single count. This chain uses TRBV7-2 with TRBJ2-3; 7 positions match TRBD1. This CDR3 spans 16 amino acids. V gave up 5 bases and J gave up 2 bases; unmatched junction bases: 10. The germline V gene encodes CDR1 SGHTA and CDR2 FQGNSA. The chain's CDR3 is CASSARQGGSTDTQYF. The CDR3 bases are TGTGCCAGCAGCGCTCGACAGGGCGGTTCCACAGATACGCAGTATTTT.

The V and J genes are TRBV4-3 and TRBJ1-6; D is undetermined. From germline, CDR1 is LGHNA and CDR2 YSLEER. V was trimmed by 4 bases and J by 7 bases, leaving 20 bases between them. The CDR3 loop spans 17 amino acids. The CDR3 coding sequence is TGCGCCAGCAGCCTCGACGCCGCCGGCTTCCTAAATTCACCCCTCCACTTT. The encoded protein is CASSLDAAGFLNSPLHF.

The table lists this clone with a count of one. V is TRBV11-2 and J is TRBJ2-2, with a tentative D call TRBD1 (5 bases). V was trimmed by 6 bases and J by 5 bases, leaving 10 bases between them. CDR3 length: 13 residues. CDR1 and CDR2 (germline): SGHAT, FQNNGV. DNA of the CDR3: TGTGCCAGCAGAGGGGTGGCGACCGGGGAGCTGTTTTTT. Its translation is CASRGVATGELFF.

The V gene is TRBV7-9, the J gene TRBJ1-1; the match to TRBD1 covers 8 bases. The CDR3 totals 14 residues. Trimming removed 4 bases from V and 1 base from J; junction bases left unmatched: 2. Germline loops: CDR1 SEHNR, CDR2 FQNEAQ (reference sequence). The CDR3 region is CASSWDRWNTEAFF. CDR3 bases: TGTGCCAGCAGCTGGGACAGGTGGAACACTGAAGCTTTCTTT.

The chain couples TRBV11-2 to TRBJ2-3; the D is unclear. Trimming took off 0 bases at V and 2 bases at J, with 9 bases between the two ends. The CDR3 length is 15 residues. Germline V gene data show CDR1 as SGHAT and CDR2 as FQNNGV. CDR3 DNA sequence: TGTGCCAGCAGCTTAGAGCAAGCGACCACAGATACGCAGTATTTT. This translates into CASSLEQATTDTQYF.

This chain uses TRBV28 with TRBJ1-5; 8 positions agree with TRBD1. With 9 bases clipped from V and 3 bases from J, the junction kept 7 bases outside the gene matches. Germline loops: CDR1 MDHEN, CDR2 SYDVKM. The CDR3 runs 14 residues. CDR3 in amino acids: CASVSGQVNQPQHF. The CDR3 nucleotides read TGTGCCAGTGTCTCGGGACAGGTCAATCAGCCCCAGCATTTT. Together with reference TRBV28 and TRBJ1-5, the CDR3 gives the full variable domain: DVKVTQSSRYLVKRTGEKVFLECVQDMDHENMFWYRQDPGLGLRLIYFSYDVKMKEKGDIPEGYSVSREKKERFSLILESASTNQTSMYLCASVSGQVNQPQHFGDGTRLSIL.

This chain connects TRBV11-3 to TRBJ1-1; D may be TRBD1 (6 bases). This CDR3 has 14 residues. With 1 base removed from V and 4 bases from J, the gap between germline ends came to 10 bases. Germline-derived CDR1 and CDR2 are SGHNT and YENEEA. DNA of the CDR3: TGTGCCAGCAGCTTAGGACCGGGGGCCACTGAAGCTTTCTTT. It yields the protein CASSLGPGATEAFF.

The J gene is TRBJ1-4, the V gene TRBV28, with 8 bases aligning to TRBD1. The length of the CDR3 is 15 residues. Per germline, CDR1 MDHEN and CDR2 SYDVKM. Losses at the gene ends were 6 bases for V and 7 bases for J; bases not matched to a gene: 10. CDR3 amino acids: CASSDRGSLSEKLFF. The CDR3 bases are TGTGCCAGCAGCGACAGGGGAAGTTTGAGTGAAAAACTGTTTTTT.

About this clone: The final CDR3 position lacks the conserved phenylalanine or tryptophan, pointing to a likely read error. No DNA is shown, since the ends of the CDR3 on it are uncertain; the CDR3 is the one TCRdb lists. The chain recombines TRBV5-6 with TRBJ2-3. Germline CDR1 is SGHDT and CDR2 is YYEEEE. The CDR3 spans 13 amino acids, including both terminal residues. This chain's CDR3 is CASSFGGGTGFFL.

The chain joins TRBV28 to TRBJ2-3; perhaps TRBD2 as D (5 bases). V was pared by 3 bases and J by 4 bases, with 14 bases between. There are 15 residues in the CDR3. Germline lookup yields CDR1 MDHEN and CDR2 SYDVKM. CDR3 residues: CASSLPGSGADTQYF. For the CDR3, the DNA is TGTGCCAGCAGTTTGCCGGGGTCGGGTGCAGATACGCAGTATTTT.

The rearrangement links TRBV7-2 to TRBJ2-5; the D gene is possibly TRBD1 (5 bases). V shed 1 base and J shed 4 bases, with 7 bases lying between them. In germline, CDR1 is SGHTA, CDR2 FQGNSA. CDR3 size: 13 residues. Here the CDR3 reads CASSLDQGETQYF. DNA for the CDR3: TGTGCCAGCAGCTTAGATCAGGGAGAGACCCAGTACTTC.

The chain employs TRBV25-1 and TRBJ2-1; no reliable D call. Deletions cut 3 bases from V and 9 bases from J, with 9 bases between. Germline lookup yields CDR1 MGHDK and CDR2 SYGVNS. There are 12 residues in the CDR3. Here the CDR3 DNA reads TGTGCCAGCAGTGATACCGGGTTTGAGCAGTTCTTC. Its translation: CASSDTGFEQFF.

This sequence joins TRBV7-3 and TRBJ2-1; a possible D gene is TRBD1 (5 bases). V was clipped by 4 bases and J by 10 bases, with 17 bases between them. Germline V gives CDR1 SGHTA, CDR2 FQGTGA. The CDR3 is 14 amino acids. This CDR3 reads CASSYAAVRGEQFF. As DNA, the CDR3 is TGTGCCAGCAGCTACGCCGCCGTTAGGGGCGAGCAGTTCTTC.

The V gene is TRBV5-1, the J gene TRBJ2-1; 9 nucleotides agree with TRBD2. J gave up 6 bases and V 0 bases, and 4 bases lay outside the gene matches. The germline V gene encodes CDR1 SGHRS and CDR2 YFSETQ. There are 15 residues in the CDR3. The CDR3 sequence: CASSLVAGVSNEQFF. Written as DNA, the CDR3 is TGCGCCAGCAGCTTGGTAGCGGGAGTTTCCAATGAGCAGTTCTTC.

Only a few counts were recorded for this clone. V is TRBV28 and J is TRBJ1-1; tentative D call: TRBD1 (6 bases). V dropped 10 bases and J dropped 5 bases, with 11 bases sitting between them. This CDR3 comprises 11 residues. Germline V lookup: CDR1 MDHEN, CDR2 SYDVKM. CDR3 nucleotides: TGTGCCACTACAGGGATTACTGAAGCTTTCTTT. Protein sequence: CATTGITEAFF.

The CDR3 DNA sequence: TGTGCCAGCAGCTCCGGTCGACTAGCGGGAGGAGGGAATGAGCAGTTCTTC. Translated: CASSSGRLAGGGNEQFF. The J gene is TRBJ2-1, the V gene TRBV7-8; TRBD2 matches 13 bases. The J segment lost 7 bases and the V segment lost 4 bases, leaving 10 bases of the junction unmatched. The CDR3 length is 17 residues. Germline CDR1 SGHVS, CDR2 FQNEAQ.

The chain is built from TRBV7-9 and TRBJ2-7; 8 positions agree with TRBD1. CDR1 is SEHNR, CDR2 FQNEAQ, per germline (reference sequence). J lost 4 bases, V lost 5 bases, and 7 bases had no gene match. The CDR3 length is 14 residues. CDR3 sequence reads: CASSPTDRGYEQYF. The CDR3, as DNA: TGTGCCAGCAGCCCGACTGACAGGGGATACGAGCAGTACTTC.

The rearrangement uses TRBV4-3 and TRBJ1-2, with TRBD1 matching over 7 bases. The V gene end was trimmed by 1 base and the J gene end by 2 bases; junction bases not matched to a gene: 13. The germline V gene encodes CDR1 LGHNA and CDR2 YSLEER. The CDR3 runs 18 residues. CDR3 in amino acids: CASSQGLAVRDSNYGYTF. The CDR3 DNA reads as TGCGCCAGCAGCCAAGGTTTAGCTGTTCGGGACAGCAACTATGGCTACACCTTC.

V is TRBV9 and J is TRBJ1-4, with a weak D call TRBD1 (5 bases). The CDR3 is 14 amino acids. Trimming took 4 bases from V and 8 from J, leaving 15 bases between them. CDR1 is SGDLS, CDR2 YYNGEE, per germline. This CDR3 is CASSPGGIGEKLFF. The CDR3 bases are TGTGCCAGCAGCCCTGGGGGGATAGGAGAAAAACTGTTTTTT.

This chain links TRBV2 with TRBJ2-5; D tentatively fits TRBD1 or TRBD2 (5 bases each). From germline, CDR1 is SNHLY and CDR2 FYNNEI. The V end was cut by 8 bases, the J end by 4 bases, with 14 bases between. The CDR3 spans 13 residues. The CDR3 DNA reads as TGTGCCAGCGGGGGAGAGGGGATAGAGACCCAGTACTTC. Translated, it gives CASGGEGIETQYF.

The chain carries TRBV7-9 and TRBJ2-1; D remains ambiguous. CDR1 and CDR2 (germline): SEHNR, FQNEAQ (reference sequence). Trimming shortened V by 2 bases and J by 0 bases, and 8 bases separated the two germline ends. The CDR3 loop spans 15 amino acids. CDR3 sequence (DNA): TGTGCCAGCAGCTTATTAAGTAGCTCCTACAATGAGCAGTTCTTC. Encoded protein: CASSLLSSSYNEQFF.

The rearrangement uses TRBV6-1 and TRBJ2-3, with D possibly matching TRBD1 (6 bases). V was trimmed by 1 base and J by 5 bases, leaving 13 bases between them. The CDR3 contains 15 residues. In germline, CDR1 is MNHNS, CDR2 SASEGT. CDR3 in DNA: TGTGCCAGCAGTGAAGGGGGGCACCAGAGAGATACGCAGTATTTT. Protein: CASSEGGHQRDTQYF.

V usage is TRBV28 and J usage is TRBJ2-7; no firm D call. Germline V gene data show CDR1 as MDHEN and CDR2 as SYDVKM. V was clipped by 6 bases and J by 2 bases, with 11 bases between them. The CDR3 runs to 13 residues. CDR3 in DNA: TGTGCCAGCAGCATTGGGTGGACCTACGAGCAGTACTTC. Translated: CASSIGWTYEQYF.

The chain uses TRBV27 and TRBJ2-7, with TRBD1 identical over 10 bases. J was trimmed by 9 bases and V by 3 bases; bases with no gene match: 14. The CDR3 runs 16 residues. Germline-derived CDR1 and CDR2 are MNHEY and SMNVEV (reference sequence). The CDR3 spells CASSFNQGQGVSGQYF. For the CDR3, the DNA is TGTGCCAGCAGTTTCAACCAAGGACAGGGGGTGTCGGGGCAGTACTTC.

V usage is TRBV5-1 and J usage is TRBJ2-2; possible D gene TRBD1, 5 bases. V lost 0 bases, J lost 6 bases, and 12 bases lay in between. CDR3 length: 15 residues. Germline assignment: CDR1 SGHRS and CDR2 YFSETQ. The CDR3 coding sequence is TGCGCCAGCAGCTTGGCCCAGGGCCAGTCCGGGGAGCTGTTTTTT. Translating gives CASSLAQGQSGELFF.

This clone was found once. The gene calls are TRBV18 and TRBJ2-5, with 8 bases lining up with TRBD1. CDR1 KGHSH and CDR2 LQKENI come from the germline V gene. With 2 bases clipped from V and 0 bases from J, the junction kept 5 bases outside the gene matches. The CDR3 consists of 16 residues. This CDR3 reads CASSPGQGAYQETQYF. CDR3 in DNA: TGTGCCAGCTCACCAGGGCAGGGGGCCTACCAAGAGACCCAGTACTTC.

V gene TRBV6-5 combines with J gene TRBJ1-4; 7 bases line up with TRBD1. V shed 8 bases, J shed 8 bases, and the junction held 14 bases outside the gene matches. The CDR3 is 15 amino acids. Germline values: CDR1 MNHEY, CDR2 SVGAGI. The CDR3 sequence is CASSPNQYRGEKLFF. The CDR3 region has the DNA TGTGCCAGCTCTCCAAATCAGTACAGGGGAGAAAAACTGTTTTTT.